Here is one T cell receptor (beta chain) with its context. It has no known antigen specificity. Nothing much larger sits one base from this clone, and base qualities are not available. The source of the sample is a study of OX40 agonist ivuxolimab in advanced cancers. At the level of the whole study: Ivuxolimab was an agonistic, fully human IgG2 monoclonal antibody directed against OX40 (CD134), a costimulatory receptor. Three dose-escalation patients achieved partial responses, one with hepatocellular carcinoma and two with cutaneous melanoma. The purpose of peripheral TCRbeta sequencing was to test whether ivuxolimab changed TCR sequence diversity and led to clonal T-cell expansion. The paper reports the monotherapy dose-escalation portion (N of about 56 patients) of the phase I ivuxolimab trial. Intravenous ivuxolimab was administered to patients every 2 weeks at six dose levels: 0.01, 0.1, 0.3, 1.5, 3 and 10 mg/kg. Prior anti-PD-1, anti-PD-L1 or anti-CTLA-4 therapy was permitted, and checkpoint inhibitors had been received by less than 45% of dose-escalation patients. The dose-escalation cohort was 82.7% male with a mean age of roughly 62 years, ranging from roughly 20 to 80. Among the approximately 50 dose-escalation patients, around 20 had hepatocellular carcinoma, approximately 15 melanoma, 9 renal cell carcinoma and 9 head and neck cancer.

The trial excluded patients who had a history of autoimmune disease or were on systemic immunosuppression. In every dose cohort, peripheral blood was drawn for TCR sequencing at baseline, cycle 4 day 1, and cycle 7 day 1. Samples came from an open-label, multicenter, first-in-human phase I dose-escalation trial of ivuxolimab. Adults with locally advanced or metastatic melanoma, renal cell, hepatocellular, or head and neck squamous cell carcinoma were enrolled in the trial. Before TCR sequencing, CD4+ T cells and CD8+ T cells were sorted from peripheral blood as separate populations. The full study reports these points: Antigen specificity was not determined for the clonally expanded peripheral T cells. In the 0.1-3.0 mg/kg groups, partial responders had among the lowest normalized peripheral clonal expansion, particularly in CD8+ T cells. Low levels of normalized T-cell clonal expansion were also shown by some nonresponding patients. At doses from 0.1 to 3.0 mg/kg, clonal expansion was seen in both CD4+ and CD8+ blood T cells between baseline and week 6. On average, CD8+ T cells showed more expanded clones than CD4+ T cells after ivuxolimab.

Genomic DNA was extracted from sorted cells for sequencing of the TCRbeta CDR3 region. The immunoSEQ Assay was used for sequencing of TCRbeta CDR3 regions. Sourced from immuneACCESS, this table was stored by TCRdb with only in-frame sequences that have V and J called. A share of the clones is absent; for the studies checked, an unresolved V gene accounts for under half, and the remainder has no known explanation. Here the sample has approximately 98,000 clones; under 90% occur a single time. Less than 5.5% of the sample lies in the top ten. Sequencing used CD4+ or CD8+ T cells sorted from blood, obtained in a trial of the OX40 agonist ivuxolimab. This receptor was taken from an adult with an advanced solid tumor such as melanoma, head and neck, liver or kidney cancer.

The DNA is as follows: TGTGCCAGCTCCTCCAAGGGGGGGGCGCTAGGCCAGCCCCAGCATTTT. This yields the protein CASSSKGGALGQPQHF. The rearrangement combines TRBV18 with TRBJ1-5; matching of 6 bases hints at TRBD1 as the D gene. Taken from cysteine to phenylalanine, the CDR3 has 16 residues. Only the CDR3 portion is preserved as DNA: 48 bases, with reading frame beginning at the first base. V and J lose 6 bases and 7 bases, and a span of 22 bases separates them. CDR1 and CDR2 are read off the germline V gene as KGHSH and LQKENI.